This T cell receptor (beta chain) was recorded in a study of blood T cells in healthy people across ages. This clonotype turned up a few times. A second roughly 6 to 11 cycle PCR used barcoded and J-beta primers. TCRdb re-derived calls from the 5' RACE reads in MiXCR, one entry per CDR3 protein. The sample holds 1.8 million or so distinct CDR3 sequences, 30% to 40% seen once. Germline V gives CDR1 KGHDR, CDR2 SFDVKD. The CDR3 has 14 residues. The V and J ends lost 4 bases and 4 bases respectively, with 11 bases between them. The clonotype was recovered from a human donor in good health. V gene TRBV24-1 combines with J gene TRBJ2-3; weak D call: TRBD1 (6 bases). Sequencing was done on a sample of blood. In nucleotides, the CDR3 is TGTGCCACCAGTGAAACAGGGTCGGCAGATACGCAGTATTTT. Translating it yields CATSETGSADTQYF.